The clone carrying this T cell receptor (beta chain) was seen only a few times. A much larger clone lies a single base off, so this may be a read error. This specimen comes from a study of blood T cells in healthy people across ages. The study drew donors from healthy Caucasian individuals in Russia aged roughly 6 to 95. Peripheral blood from each donor was collected in a volume of approximately 9.5 milliliters. Using a J-beta primer mix together with a sample-barcoded 5' primer, a second PCR was run for about 7 to 12 cycles. A 12-random-nucleotide template-switch adaptor tagged each cDNA molecule. The study obtained at least 3 million CDR3-containing paired-end reads from every sample. TCRdb used MiXCR to reprocess the 5' RACE reads, holding one entry per CDR3 protein. The top ten hold 2.1% of the sample, which has 1.5 million to 2 million distinct CDR3 sequences, 49% seen once. V was trimmed by 4 bases and J by 2 bases, leaving 10 bases between them. The CDR3 loop spans 14 amino acids. Germline CDR1 LGHNA, CDR2 YSLEER.

This TCR was recovered from a woman aged 40 to 50 in good health. The chain couples TRBV4-3 to TRBJ2-3; maybe TRBD1 (6 bases). Sequencing input: blood. The CDR3 DNA reads TGCGCCAGCAGCCCCCAGGGGACCACAGATACGCAGTATTTT. It codes for CASSPQGTTDTQYF.